Listed below are T cell receptor beta chains from one sample, sequenced in a study of OX40 agonist ivuxolimab in advanced cancers. Assay: immunoSEQ multiplex PCR; the TCRdb copy retains only in-frame clones and omits some. The sample consists of about 36,000 clones, around 89% of them appearing once. The specimen comprised CD4+ or CD8+ T cells sorted from blood, sampled in a trial of the OX40 agonist ivuxolimab. The receptor set was obtained from an adult with an advanced solid tumor such as melanoma, head and neck, liver or kidney cancer. Each CDR3 is given with its conserved first and last residue. Each record gives: J gene, V gene, clone size, D gene, CDR3 DNA, CDR3 protein. The D gene is left open where the match is weak. For some rows the clone size is stated as once, few or many, or as a class when expanded; others skip it.

TRBJ2-7	TRBV7-9	.	.	TGTGCCAGCAGCTTAGCGCGATTCGGCCAGAATGGCCCCTACGAGCAGTACTTC	CASSLARFGQNGPYEQYF
TRBJ2-3	TRBV13	.	TRBD2	TGTGCCAGCAGCCCAGGACTAGCCACAGATACGCAGTATTTT	CASSPGLATDTQYF
TRBJ2-1	TRBV4-3	.	.	TGCGCCAGCAGCCAAGATCAAAGGGAGGCGGGTTTTGAGCAGTTCTTC	CASSQDQREAGFEQFF
TRBJ2-7	TRBV9	.	TRBD1	TGTGCCAGCAGCGAGGGGGACAGAGTCTACGAGCAGTACTTC	CASSEGDRVYEQYF
TRBJ2-2	TRBV10-3	.	.	TGTGCCATCCAAACGGCTAGCGCGAACACCGGGGAGCTGTTTTTT	CAIQTASANTGELFF
TRBJ1-5	TRBV7-2	.	.	TGTGCCAGCAGCTTAGGGGGGGGGCCCCAGCATTTT	CASSLGGGPQHF
TRBJ2-5	TRBV6-4	.	.	TGTGCCAGCAGTGACAGACCGGGGACCACCCAAGAGACCCAGTACTTC	CASSDRPGTTQETQYF
TRBJ2-3	TRBV29-1	.	TRBD2	TGCAGCGTTGATACTAGCGGGAGACCAGATACGCAGTATTTT	CSVDTSGRPDTQYF
TRBJ2-6	TRBV4-3	.	TRBD2	TGCGCCAGCAGCCAAAGGGAGGGTTTGGTTGGGGCCAACGTCCTGACTTTC	CASSQREGLVGANVLTF
TRBJ1-1	TRBV28	.	.	TGTGCCAGCAGTTTAGGGGGTTGGAGCACTGAAGCTTTCTTT	CASSLGGWSTEAFF
TRBJ1-5	TRBV19	few	.	TGTGCCAGTAGTGCATGGGGGCAGGGGAATCAGCCCCAGCATTTT	CASSAWGQGNQPQHF
TRBJ1-2	TRBV5-6	.	TRBD1	TGTGCCAGCAGCTCGACAGGGAGCGGCTACACCTTC	CASSSTGSGYTF
TRBJ1-5	TRBV18	.	.	TGTGCCAGCTCACCAAACGGCCGCAAAGGGCGATATAGCAATCAGCCCCAGCATTTT	CASSPNGRKGRYSNQPQHF
TRBJ1-2	TRBV6-5	.	.	TGTGCCAGCAGTTACTCCCCGGGAATTAACTATGGCTACACCTTC	CASSYSPGINYGYTF
TRBJ2-1	TRBV9	.	TRBD2	TGTGCCAGCAGCGCGGGAGGAGGTGGCAATGAGCAGTTCTTC	CASSAGGGGNEQFF
TRBJ2-4	TRBV7-3	.	.	TGTGCCAGCAGCTCTGACAGAGCCAAAAACATTCAGTACTTC	CASSSDRAKNIQYF
TRBJ2-2	TRBV9	.	TRBD1	TGTGCCAGCAGCGTACAATCACCGGGACAGGGATCTACTCCTAACACCGGGGAGCTGTTTTTT	CASSVQSPGQGSTPNTGELFF
TRBJ1-2	TRBV9	.	.	TGTGCCAGCAGCGGTCACATGGACTACACCTTC	CASSGHMDYTF
TRBJ2-7	TRBV11-2	.	.	TGTGCCAGCAGCTTTGGGGGGGCGGTCTACGAGCAGTACTTC	CASSFGGAVYEQYF
TRBJ2-1	TRBV6-6	.	TRBD2	TGTGCCAGCAGCGGCCCCGGGACTAGCGGATACAATGAGCAGTTCTTC	CASSGPGTSGYNEQFF
TRBJ2-5	TRBV5-1	.	TRBD2	TGCGCCAGCAGCTTGGGGACTAGCGGGAGGGTTGAGACCCAGTACTTC	CASSLGTSGRVETQYF
TRBJ2-7	TRBV4-3	.	.	TGCGCCAGCAGCCCGAATCGGGGAGATGAGGCCTACGAGCAGTACTTC	CASSPNRGDEAYEQYF
TRBJ1-1	TRBV5-1	.	.	TGCGCCAGCAGCTTGGGAGACAGGCTAACGGAAGCTTTCTTT	CASSLGDRLTEAFF
TRBJ2-1	TRBV5-1	.	TRBD2	TGCGCCAGCAGTTTGGCTTCGGGGGGATTTCCCTACAATGAGCAGTTCTTC	CASSLASGGFPYNEQFF
TRBJ2-7	TRBV29-1	.	.	TGCAGCGTTGAAGCTGGGGTCGAGCAGTACTTC	CSVEAGVEQYF
TRBJ1-1	TRBV25-1	few	.	TGTGCCAGCACCGGACGGGGGAACACTGAAGCTTTCTTT	CASTGRGNTEAFF
TRBJ2-1	TRBV7-9	.	.	TGTGCCAGCAGCTTAAGGTTGGGACAATACAATGAGCAGTTCTTC	CASSLRLGQYNEQFF
TRBJ2-7	TRBV7-9	.	TRBD1	TGTGCCAGCAGCTTGACAGGGCCCGAGCAGTACTTC	CASSLTGPEQYF
TRBJ2-1	TRBV11-2	.	.	TGTGCCAGCACCTTAAGCGGATCCTACAATGAGCAGTTCTTC	CASTLSGSYNEQFF
TRBJ2-6	TRBV25-1	.	TRBD1	TGTGCCAGCAGTGAGACAGGGGTAACCTCTGGGGCCAACGTCCTGACTTTC	CASSETGVTSGANVLTF
TRBJ2-7	TRBV2	.	.	TGTGCCAGCAGTGAAAGGGGATGGGCAGGGGCCTACGAGCAGTACTTC	CASSERGWAGAYEQYF
TRBJ2-5	TRBV6-5	.	TRBD1	TGTGCCAGCAGTTACGGGACAGGGGATGAGACCCAGTACTTC	CASSYGTGDETQYF
TRBJ2-3	TRBV7-6	once	TRBD2	TGTGCCAGCAGCTTTGCCGGGCTAGCGGGAGGGCCCGGGACAGATACGCAGTATTTT	CASSFAGLAGGPGTDTQYF
TRBJ2-7	TRBV13	once	.	TGTGCCAGCAGCCCAGACAGGTCCTCCTACGAGCAGTACTTC	CASSPDRSSYEQYF
TRBJ2-7	TRBV9	.	.	TGTGCCAGCAGCGTAGGGAGGGAGTGGGGCTACGAGCAGTACTTC	CASSVGREWGYEQYF
TRBJ2-7	TRBV9	once	TRBD1	TGTGCCAGCAGCGTAGGACAGGGTATCTCCTACGAGCAGTACTTC	CASSVGQGISYEQYF
TRBJ2-2	TRBV7-9	.	.	TGTGCCAGCAGCTTCCCAGGAGGGGGTTACACCGGGGAGCTGTTTTTT	CASSFPGGGYTGELFF
TRBJ2-2	TRBV29-1	.	.	TGCAGCGTTGTTGACAGAAACACCGGGGAGCTGTTTTTT	CSVVDRNTGELFF
TRBJ2-1	TRBV29-1	.	.	TGCAGCGTTGTACGTAGCGTTGACTCCTACAATGAGCAGTTCTTC	CSVVRSVDSYNEQFF
TRBJ2-7	TRBV4-3	.	.	TGCGCCAGCAGCCAATGGCGGAGCGAGCTTGGGTACGAGCAGTACTTC	CASSQWRSELGYEQYF
TRBJ2-2	TRBV6-1	.	.	TGTGCCAGCAGTGACCCCCTGGGCACCGGGGAGCTGTTTTTT	CASSDPLGTGELFF
TRBJ1-4	TRBV13	once	TRBD1	TGTGCCAGCAGCCATGGGACAGTGTTCGAAAAACTGTTTTTT	CASSHGTVFEKLFF
TRBJ2-1	TRBV7-6	.	.	TGTGCCAGCAGCTTAGTTACTTACTCGGGAAGTCGCTACAATGAGCAGTTCTTC	CASSLVTYSGSRYNEQFF
TRBJ2-1	TRBV27	once	.	TGTGCCAGCAGTTTTCCAGGGAGCTCCTACAATGAGCAGTTCTTC	CASSFPGSSYNEQFF
TRBJ1-1	TRBV27	.	TRBD1	TGTGCCAGCAGACAGGGGGCCACTGAAGCTTTCTTT	CASRQGATEAFF
TRBJ2-5	TRBV7-9	.	TRBD2	TGTGCCAGCAGCTCGTTTAGCGGGGGGGGCTTCGAGACCCAGTACTTC	CASSSFSGGGFETQYF
TRBJ2-2	TRBV25-1	.	.	TGTGCCAGCAGTGAATTCAAGCACACCGGGGAGCTGTTTTTT	CASSEFKHTGELFF
TRBJ2-7	TRBV6-6	.	.	TGTGCCAGCAGTTATCCGGCCCGGGAGCAGTACTTC	CASSYPAREQYF
TRBJ2-7	TRBV27	.	.	TGTGCCAGCAGTCCCGGGCTCACTTTTACCCGCTCCTACGAGCAGTACTTC	CASSPGLTFTRSYEQYF
TRBJ2-3	TRBV15	.	TRBD2	TGTGCCACCAGCAGAGAGGGGACTAAGGGCACAGATACGCAGTATTTT	CATSREGTKGTDTQYF
TRBJ1-1	TRBV30	.	.	TGTGCCTGGAGAAGGGCAGGGCGCACTGAAGCTTTCTTT	CAWRRAGRTEAFF
TRBJ1-1	TRBV6-1	.	.	TGTGCCAGCAGTGAATGGGCAGGGATGGGCACTGAAGCTTTCTTT	CASSEWAGMGTEAFF
TRBJ2-5	TRBV15	once	.	TGTGCCACCAGCAGAGAGCAGGGTTGGGGGGAGACCCAGTACTTC	CATSREQGWGETQYF
TRBJ2-1	TRBV7-9	.	.	TGTGCCAGCAGCTCACCTCCCGGGTCCTACAATGAGCAGTTCTTC	CASSSPPGSYNEQFF
TRBJ1-4	TRBV23-1	.	.	TGCGCCAGCAGTCAATCGATGGGCGCGGGATGTGAAAAACTGTTTTTT	CASSQSMGAGCEKLFF
TRBJ2-1	TRBV7-8	.	.	TGTGCCAGCAGCTTAACGGGTGATGAGCAGTTCTTC	CASSLTGDEQFF
TRBJ2-7	TRBV10-3	.	.	TGTGCCATCGCAGGGGCCCAATACTACGAGCAGTACTTC	CAIAGAQYYEQYF